What follows are 7 T cell receptor beta chains derived from one specimen sequenced in a study of tumor-infiltrating lymphocytes in primary liver carcinoma. Between about 19 and 34 mg of unsorted bulk tissue served as the source from which RNA and DNA were co-extracted. The template, around 520 ng total RNA, yielded TCR beta cDNA made with a constant-region primer. Three-round nested multiplex PCR performed with slightly modified ARM-PCR produced the TCR beta libraries. Primers for the first two PCR rounds were TRBV1-TRBV30 forward primers and a C-beta reverse primer (roughly 10 cycles per round). TCRdb ran MiXCR on the multiplex PCR reads and lists one entry per CDR3 protein. The sample comprises 24,000 or so distinct CDR3 sequences, more than 70% of which are singletons, and about 30% rests with the top ten. Sequencing was carried out using liver tumor tissue from sampling region 5. Noted subset: tumor region T5, tumor centre. Source of these receptors: a woman in her 30s with primary liver carcinoma and hepatitis B virus infection.

This clonotype was counted between two and nine times. A read error may account for a junction end that differs from germline. This rearrangement joins TRBV11-2 to TRBJ2-2, with no clear D. This CDR3 comprises 16 residues. The germline gives CDR1 SGHAT, CDR2 FQNNGV. The CDR3 nucleotides are TGTGCTAGCAGCCCCGATCCCCTATTGAACACCGGAGAGCTGTTTTTT. Amino acids: CASSPDPLLNTGELFF.

A remark on this clonotype: A much larger clone differs from this one at a single base, so this may be a read error. The chain links TRBV5-1 to TRBJ2-3; 9 nucleotides agree with TRBD1. From germline, CDR1 is SGHRS and CDR2 YFSETQ. The length of the CDR3 is 14 residues. The V segment lost 3 bases and the J segment 5 bases; nucleotides outside the gene matches: 4. CDR3 sequence reads: CASSSQGAVDTQYF. As DNA, the CDR3 is TGCGCCAGCAGCTCACAGGGGGCGGTAGATACGCAGTATTTT.

About this clonotype itself: A read error may account for a junction end that differs from germline. The CDR3 spells CASSYTNGRFYSEQFF. The DNA for the CDR3 is TGTGCCAGCAGTTACACTAACGGGAGGTTCTACAGTGAGCAGTTCTTC. The V call is TRBV6-6, the J call TRBJ2-1; TRBD2 matches at 7 bases. The germline V gene encodes CDR1 MNHNY and CDR2 SVGAGI (reference sequence). The CDR3 has 16 amino acids.

This chain links TRBV4-1 with TRBJ1-1; no clear D gene. The V end lost 1 base, the J end lost 2 bases, and 8 bases lay between the germline ends. The CDR3 is 14 amino acids. Germline CDR1 and CDR2: MGHRA and YSYEKL. The CDR3 nucleotides read TGCGCCAGCAGCCAAGGGGCGGTTAACACTGAAGCTTTCTTT. As protein: CASSQGAVNTEAFF.

The chain combines TRBV7-9 with TRBJ2-7, with D uncertain. CDR1 is SEHNR, CDR2 FQNEAQ, per germline (reference sequence). This CDR3 region has 12 residues. V lost 5 bases and J 2 bases, leaving 7 bases between the germline ends. CDR3: CASSVDAYEQYF. Written as DNA, the CDR3 is TGTGCCAGCAGCGTGGACGCCTACGAGCAGTACTTC.

Regarding this clonotype: In this CDR3 the conserved last residue, phenylalanine or tryptophan, is missing, so a read error is likely. It is unclear where the CDR3 begins or ends on the DNA, so no DNA is shown, and the CDR3 is as TCRdb lists it. The J gene is TRBJ2-4, the V gene TRBV4-2. Both ends counted, the CDR3 spans 15 residues. Germline values: CDR1 LGHNA, CDR2 YNFKEQ. CDR3 amino acids: CASSLGATRQNIQYL.

About this clonotype: The junction differs from germline at one of its ends, possibly a read error. The rearrangement uses TRBV12-3 or TRBV12-4 and TRBJ2-5; D possibly corresponds to TRBD2 (5 bases). The CDR3 runs 14 residues. CDR3 nucleotides: TGTGCCAGTAGTTACCCGGACTCCCAAGAGATCCAGTGCTTC. Protein product: CASSYPDSQEIQCF.